This T cell receptor beta chain originates from a study of blood T cell repertoires in COVID-19. About the study: Acute and convalescent COVID-19 samples came from the United States, Italy and Spain.

Data came from immunoSEQ multiplex PCR; TCRdb stores just in-frame clones and leaves some out. Among 50,000 to 70,000 clones, 80% to 90% were seen once, and the ten largest hold 6.9%. The CDR3 contains 15 residues. Trimming cost V 7 bases and J 0 bases, with 13 bases left between them. Germline values: CDR1 LNHDA, CDR2 SQIVND (reference sequence). The TCR was taken from a man between 60 and 75 years old with active or convalescent COVID-19. This chain connects TRBV19 to TRBJ1-5, with D perhaps TRBD1 (6 bases). The sequenced sample was peripheral blood. The CDR3 loop reads CASTSGQTSNQPQHF. The CDR3 bases are TGTGCCAGTACTTCAGGACAGACTAGCAATCAGCCCCAGCATTTT.